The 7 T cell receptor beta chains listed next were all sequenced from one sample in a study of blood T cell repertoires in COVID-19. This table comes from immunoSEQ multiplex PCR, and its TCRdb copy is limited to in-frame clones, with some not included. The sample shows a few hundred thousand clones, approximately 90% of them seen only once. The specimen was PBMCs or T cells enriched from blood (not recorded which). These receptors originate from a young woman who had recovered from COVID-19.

The CDR3: CATRSDFQGTGELFF. In DNA, the CDR3 is TGTGCCACCAGGTCTGACTTCCAAGGAACCGGGGAGCTGTTTTTT. The chain uses TRBV24-1 and TRBJ2-2; no clear D. Trimming cost V 7 bases and J 5 bases, with 16 bases left between them. Looked up from germline, CDR1 is KGHDR and CDR2 is SFDVKD. The CDR3 covers 15 residues.

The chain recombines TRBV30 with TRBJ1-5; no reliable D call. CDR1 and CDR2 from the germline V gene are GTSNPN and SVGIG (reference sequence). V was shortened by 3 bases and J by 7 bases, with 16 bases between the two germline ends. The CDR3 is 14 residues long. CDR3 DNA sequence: TGTGCCTGGAGCGACATGGGAGCGGGACAGCCCCAGCATTTT. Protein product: CAWSDMGAGQPQHF.

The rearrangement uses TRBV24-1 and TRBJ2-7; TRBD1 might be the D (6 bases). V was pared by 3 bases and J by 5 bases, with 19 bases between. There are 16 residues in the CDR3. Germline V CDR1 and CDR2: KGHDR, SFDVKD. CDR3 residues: CATSDPGTSKIHEQYF. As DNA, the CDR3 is TGTGCCACCAGTGATCCCGGGACATCTAAAATCCACGAGCAGTACTTC.

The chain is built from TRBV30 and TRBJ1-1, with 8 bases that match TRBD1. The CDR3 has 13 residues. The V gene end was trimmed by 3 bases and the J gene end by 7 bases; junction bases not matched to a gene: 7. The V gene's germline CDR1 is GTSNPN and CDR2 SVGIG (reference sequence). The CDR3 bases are TGTGCCTGGAGAACTGGGGGACAGGTTGAAGCTTTCTTT. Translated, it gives CAWRTGGQVEAFF.

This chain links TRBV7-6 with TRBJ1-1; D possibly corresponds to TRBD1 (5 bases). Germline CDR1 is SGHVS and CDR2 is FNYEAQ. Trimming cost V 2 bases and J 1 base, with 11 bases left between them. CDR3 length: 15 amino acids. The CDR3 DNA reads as TGTGCCAGCAGCTTATCTCAGGGAAGGAACACTGAAGCTTTCTTT. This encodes CASSLSQGRNTEAFF.

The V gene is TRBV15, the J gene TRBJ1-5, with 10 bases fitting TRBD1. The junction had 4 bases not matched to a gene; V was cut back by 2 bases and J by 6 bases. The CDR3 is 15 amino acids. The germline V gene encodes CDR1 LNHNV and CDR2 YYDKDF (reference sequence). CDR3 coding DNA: TGTGCCACCAGCAGATCGGGACAGGGGACTCAGCCCCAGCATTTT. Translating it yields CATSRSGQGTQPQHF.

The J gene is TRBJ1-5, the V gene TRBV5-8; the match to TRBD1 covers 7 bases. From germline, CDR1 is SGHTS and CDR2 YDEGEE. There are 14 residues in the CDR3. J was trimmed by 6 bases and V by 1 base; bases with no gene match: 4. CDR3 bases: TGTGCCAGCAGCTTGTACAGGGGAGGTCAGCCCCAGCATTTT. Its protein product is CASSLYRGGQPQHF. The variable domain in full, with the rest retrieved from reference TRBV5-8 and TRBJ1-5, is EAGVTQSPTHLIKTRGQQATLRCSPISGHTSVYWYQQALGLGLQFLLWYDEGEERNRGNFPPRFSGRQFPNYSSELNVNALELEDSALYLCASSLYRGGQPQHFGDGTRLSIL.